The T cell receptor beta chain under discussion was sequenced for a study of OX40 agonist ivuxolimab in advanced cancers. Turning to the study itself: Patients were treated with intravenous ivuxolimab, dosed at 0.01 to 10 mg/kg and infused every 2 weeks. Three patients responded partially, comprising one with hepatocellular carcinoma and two with cutaneous melanoma.

Any history of autoimmune disease or systemic immunosuppression disqualified patients. Germline loops: CDR1 MNHNS, CDR2 SASEGT. V lost 6 bases to trimming and J lost 3 bases; unmatched junction nucleotides: 0. CDR3 size: 13 residues. This table comes from immunoSEQ multiplex PCR, and its TCRdb copy is limited to in-frame clones, with some not included. Of tens of thousands of clones listed, about 80% were seen once; the top ten hold 3.9%. This clone was detected once. Material: CD4+ or CD8+ T cells sorted from blood, obtained in a trial of the OX40 agonist ivuxolimab. This receptor was taken from an adult with an advanced solid tumor such as melanoma, head and neck, liver or kidney cancer. The J gene is TRBJ2-5, the V gene TRBV6-1; TRBD2 matches at 11 bases. In DNA form, the CDR3 reads TGTGCCAGCAGGACTAGCGGGGAAGAGACCCAGTACTTC. It codes for CASRTSGEETQYF.